The rows below give T cell receptor beta chains drawn from one sample of a study of persistence of HIV-infected CD4 T cells. Measured with immunoSEQ multiplex PCR; TCRdb has only the in-frame clones, and not every one. The table lists tens of thousands of clones, around 70% of them singletons. No antigen has been assigned to these receptors. Here the sequenced sample was CD4+ T cells sorted from PBMCs after approximately 19-hour stimulation, taken from a patient who received antiretroviral therapy. The source is an adult man with HIV who was CMV-seropositive. Both conserved end residues are part of each CDR3. The order of the fields is D gene, J gene, V gene, clone size, CDR3 DNA, CDR3 protein. D genes are given only for firm matches. Expanded clones are given a class, and other clones once, few, many or no size at all.

d_call: NA
j_call: TRBJ2-7
v_call: TRBV28
clone_size: NA
cdr3_nt: TGTGCCAGCAGGGGCCAGGGGGGAAACTACGAGCAGTACTTC
cdr3_aa: CASRGQGGNYEQYF

d_call: TRBD1
j_call: TRBJ2-6
v_call: TRBV14
clone_size: NA
cdr3_nt: TGTGCCAGCAGAGAGACAGGGGGCTCTGGGGCCAACGTCCTGACTTTC
cdr3_aa: CASRETGGSGANVLTF

d_call: TRBD1
j_call: TRBJ2-1
v_call: TRBV2
clone_size: NA
cdr3_nt: TGTGCCAGCAGTTCCGGGACAGGTCATGATGAGCAGTTCTTC
cdr3_aa: CASSSGTGHDEQFF

d_call: TRBD2
j_call: TRBJ2-2
v_call: TRBV7-7
clone_size: NA
cdr3_nt: TGTGCCAGCAGCTTAAGGGAGGGGAACACCGGGGAGCTGTTTTTT
cdr3_aa: CASSLREGNTGELFF

d_call: TRBD1
j_call: TRBJ1-5
v_call: TRBV7-9
clone_size: once
cdr3_nt: TGTGCCAGCAGCTTAGCGTTACAGGGGGAGGGCAATCAGCCCCAGCATTTT
cdr3_aa: CASSLALQGEGNQPQHF

d_call: NA
j_call: TRBJ1-6
v_call: TRBV24-1
clone_size: NA
cdr3_nt: TGTGCCACCAGTGATGCCCGGGACGGTTATAATTCACCCCTCCACTTT
cdr3_aa: CATSDARDGYNSPLHF

d_call: NA
j_call: TRBJ2-1
v_call: TRBV2
clone_size: NA
cdr3_nt: TGTGCCAGCAGTGGCGGTGGGAATGAGCAGTTCTTC
cdr3_aa: CASSGGGNEQFF

d_call: TRBD2
j_call: TRBJ2-2
v_call: TRBV5-4
clone_size: NA
cdr3_nt: TGTGCCAGCAGCTTGGGACTAGCCGGAAACACCGGGGAGCTGTTTTTT
cdr3_aa: CASSLGLAGNTGELFF

d_call: TRBD1
j_call: TRBJ1-4
v_call: TRBV3-1/TRBV3-2
clone_size: few
cdr3_nt: TGTGCCAGCAGCCGGCGAGGAACCGGGACAGGGGGCGAAAAACTGTTTTTT
cdr3_aa: CASSRRGTGTGGEKLFF

d_call: TRBD1
j_call: TRBJ1-1
v_call: TRBV19
clone_size: NA
cdr3_nt: TGTGCCAGCAGACAGGGGAGGGGGAACACTGAAGCTTTCTTT
cdr3_aa: CASRQGRGNTEAFF

d_call: TRBD1
j_call: TRBJ2-7
v_call: TRBV18
clone_size: NA
cdr3_nt: TGTGCCAGCTCACCAAGGGGGACAGGCCGCGAGCAGTACTTC
cdr3_aa: CASSPRGTGREQYF

d_call: NA
j_call: TRBJ1-1
v_call: TRBV6-5
clone_size: NA
cdr3_nt: TGTGCCAGCAGTTACTCAATCGGGGATACTGAAGCTTTCTTT
cdr3_aa: CASSYSIGDTEAFF

d_call: NA
j_call: TRBJ1-6
v_call: TRBV2
clone_size: few
cdr3_nt: TGTGCCAGCACCGGGAACCGGAATTCACCCCTCCACTTT
cdr3_aa: CASTGNRNSPLHF

d_call: TRBD1
j_call: TRBJ2-2
v_call: TRBV3-1/TRBV3-2
clone_size: NA
cdr3_nt: TGTGCCAGCAGCCCCGGACAGGGGTTCACCGGGGAGCTGTTTTTT
cdr3_aa: CASSPGQGFTGELFF

d_call: NA
j_call: TRBJ2-7
v_call: TRBV5-1
clone_size: NA
cdr3_nt: TGCGCCAGCTCGGTAGGGACGGGACCTGCGGACGAGCAGTACTTC
cdr3_aa: CASSVGTGPADEQYF

d_call: NA
j_call: TRBJ1-2
v_call: TRBV20-1
clone_size: once
cdr3_nt: TGCAGTGCTAGATGGTATGGCTACACCTTC
cdr3_aa: CSARWYGYTF

d_call: NA
j_call: TRBJ2-7
v_call: TRBV11-2
clone_size: NA
cdr3_nt: TGTGCCAGCAGCGAATCACAGGTCGAGCAGTACTTC
cdr3_aa: CASSESQVEQYF

d_call: TRBD1
j_call: TRBJ1-1
v_call: TRBV6-5
clone_size: NA
cdr3_nt: TGTGCCAGCAGGTTCAGGGGGGAGAAAGCTTTCTTT
cdr3_aa: CASRFRGEKAFF

d_call: TRBD1
j_call: TRBJ2-2
v_call: TRBV18
clone_size: NA
cdr3_nt: TGTGCCAGCTCACCTAGTTTGGCAGGGGGCGATGCCGGGGAGCTGTTTTTT
cdr3_aa: CASSPSLAGGDAGELFF

d_call: NA
j_call: TRBJ1-5
v_call: TRBV6-1
clone_size: NA
cdr3_nt: TGTGCCAGCAGTGAATGGGGGCAGGGTCAGCCCCAGCATTTT
cdr3_aa: CASSEWGQGQPQHF

d_call: NA
j_call: TRBJ2-7
v_call: TRBV18
clone_size: few
cdr3_nt: TGTGCCAGCTCGCGACTAGGATCCTACGAGCAGTACTTC
cdr3_aa: CASSRLGSYEQYF

d_call: NA
j_call: TRBJ1-4
v_call: TRBV15
clone_size: NA
cdr3_nt: TGTGCCACCAGCAGAGATCCGTCAGGGGTCTCGGGTGAAAAACTGTTTTTT
cdr3_aa: CATSRDPSGVSGEKLFF

d_call: NA
j_call: TRBJ1-4
v_call: TRBV7-9
clone_size: NA
cdr3_nt: TGTGCCAGCAGCTTAAGGGCACCAACTAATGAAAAACTGTTTTTT
cdr3_aa: CASSLRAPTNEKLFF

d_call: NA
j_call: TRBJ2-2
v_call: TRBV7-2
clone_size: NA
cdr3_nt: TGTGCCAGCAGCTTACGACGGGGAACCGGGGAGCTGTTTTTT
cdr3_aa: CASSLRRGTGELFF

d_call: TRBD1
j_call: TRBJ2-1
v_call: TRBV9
clone_size: NA
cdr3_nt: TGTGCCAGCAGCGCAGAGGGGGCGACCTACAATGAGCAGTTCTTC
cdr3_aa: CASSAEGATYNEQFF

d_call: TRBD2
j_call: TRBJ2-7
v_call: TRBV2
clone_size: NA
cdr3_nt: TGTGCCAGCAGTATGGCCTGGGAGGGCGAGCAGTACTTC
cdr3_aa: CASSMAWEGEQYF

d_call: TRBD1
j_call: TRBJ1-2
v_call: TRBV2
clone_size: NA
cdr3_nt: TGTGCCAGCACCGAGAGACAGGGCAACTATGGCTACACCTTC
cdr3_aa: CASTERQGNYGYTF

d_call: NA
j_call: TRBJ2-3
v_call: TRBV24-1
clone_size: once
cdr3_nt: TGTGCCACCAGTGATTTAGGCGGAATTCGGTATTTT
cdr3_aa: CATSDLGGIRYF

d_call: NA
j_call: TRBJ1-5
v_call: TRBV7-6
clone_size: NA
cdr3_nt: TGTGCCAGCAGCCCGGCGGGGAGAGGGCAGCGCAATCAGCCCCAGCATTTT
cdr3_aa: CASSPAGRGQRNQPQHF

d_call: NA
j_call: TRBJ1-1
v_call: TRBV19
clone_size: NA
cdr3_nt: TGTGCCAGTAGTAGCCGGGGGATGAACACTGAAGCTTTCTTT
cdr3_aa: CASSSRGMNTEAFF

d_call: NA
j_call: TRBJ2-1
v_call: TRBV19
clone_size: NA
cdr3_nt: TGTGCCAGTAGCCCGAACGGTTTAACTTACAATGAGCAGTTCTTC
cdr3_aa: CASSPNGLTYNEQFF

d_call: TRBD1
j_call: TRBJ1-2
v_call: TRBV6-4
clone_size: NA
cdr3_nt: TGTGCCAGCAGTGACCGGACAGGGGGCAACTATGGCTACACCTTC
cdr3_aa: CASSDRTGGNYGYTF

d_call: NA
j_call: TRBJ1-6
v_call: TRBV6-6
clone_size: NA
cdr3_nt: TGTGCCAGCAGTATAGGACAGTCAAATTCACCCCTCCACTTT
cdr3_aa: CASSIGQSNSPLHF

d_call: NA
j_call: TRBJ2-6
v_call: TRBV10-1
clone_size: NA
cdr3_nt: TGCGCCAGCAGTAGCGGGGCCAACGTCCTGACTTTC
cdr3_aa: CASSSGANVLTF

d_call: NA
j_call: TRBJ2-3
v_call: TRBV5-3
clone_size: NA
cdr3_nt: TGTGCCAGAAGTTACGCGGACAGAACAGATACGCAGTATTTT
cdr3_aa: CARSYADRTDTQYF

d_call: NA
j_call: TRBJ1-2
v_call: TRBV3-1/TRBV3-2
clone_size: NA
cdr3_nt: TGTGCCAGCAGCCAAGGAAGGCAGGGCAATGGCTACACCTTC
cdr3_aa: CASSQGRQGNGYTF

d_call: TRBD1
j_call: TRBJ2-7
v_call: TRBV12-3/TRBV12-4
clone_size: NA
cdr3_nt: TGTGCCAGCAGTCTGACAGGGGGCGAGCAGTACTTC
cdr3_aa: CASSLTGGEQYF

d_call: NA
j_call: TRBJ1-1
v_call: TRBV2
clone_size: few
cdr3_nt: TGTGCCTGTCAGGTGATCAACCAGGACACTGAAGCTTTCTTT
cdr3_aa: CACQVINQDTEAFF

d_call: NA
j_call: TRBJ1-4
v_call: TRBV2
clone_size: medium-sized
cdr3_nt: TGTGCCAGCAGTCGGGGGTCAGGGGTGGGTGAAAAACTGTTTTTT
cdr3_aa: CASSRGSGVGEKLFF

d_call: TRBD1
j_call: TRBJ2-1
v_call: TRBV28
clone_size: NA
cdr3_nt: TGTGCCAGCAGTTATTGGGACAGCCGAAGCTCCTACAATGAGCAGTTCTTC
cdr3_aa: CASSYWDSRSSYNEQFF

d_call: NA
j_call: TRBJ1-2
v_call: TRBV5-1
clone_size: NA
cdr3_nt: TGCGCCAGCAGCTTGCCGGGGGGCTATGGCTACACCTTC
cdr3_aa: CASSLPGGYGYTF

d_call: NA
j_call: TRBJ1-5
v_call: TRBV29-1
clone_size: NA
cdr3_nt: TGCAGCGTCGTCGAGGGACACCCTGATCAGCCCCAGCATTTT
cdr3_aa: CSVVEGHPDQPQHF

d_call: NA
j_call: TRBJ1-4
v_call: TRBV6-5
clone_size: NA
cdr3_nt: TGTGCCAGCAGGGACAGTAGAGGGACTAATGAAAAACTGTTTTTT
cdr3_aa: CASRDSRGTNEKLFF

d_call: TRBD1
j_call: TRBJ1-4
v_call: TRBV2
clone_size: NA
cdr3_nt: TGTGCCAGCAGCCCCCTGACAGGGGGCAATGAAAAACTGTTTTTT
cdr3_aa: CASSPLTGGNEKLFF

d_call: NA
j_call: TRBJ1-3
v_call: TRBV28
clone_size: few
cdr3_nt: TGTGCCAGCAGCCCCTTTGGAGTGCAGGCCTCTGGAAACACCATATATTTT
cdr3_aa: CASSPFGVQASGNTIYF

d_call: TRBD2
j_call: TRBJ2-1
v_call: TRBV5-4
clone_size: NA
cdr3_nt: TGTGCCAGCAGCCCTAGCGGGGGGTCTTCCTACAATGAGCAGTTCTTC
cdr3_aa: CASSPSGGSSYNEQFF

d_call: NA
j_call: TRBJ2-5
v_call: TRBV9
clone_size: NA
cdr3_nt: TGTGCCAGCAGCTCCCCCGGGTTAGAGACCCAGTACTTC
cdr3_aa: CASSSPGLETQYF

d_call: NA
j_call: TRBJ2-3
v_call: TRBV7-3
clone_size: few
cdr3_nt: TGTGCCAGCAGCAGATCGGGTAGCACAGATACGCAGTATTTT
cdr3_aa: CASSRSGSTDTQYF

d_call: NA
j_call: TRBJ1-6
v_call: TRBV6-1
clone_size: NA
cdr3_nt: TGTGCCAGCAGTGAACTGGGAAGGGGCGGTAACCCCCTCCACTTT
cdr3_aa: CASSELGRGGNPLHF

d_call: NA
j_call: TRBJ2-1
v_call: TRBV5-1
clone_size: NA
cdr3_nt: TGCGCCAGCAGCTTGGGACGTCAGGGCTTAACCTACAATGAGCAGTTCTTC
cdr3_aa: CASSLGRQGLTYNEQFF

d_call: NA
j_call: TRBJ1-2
v_call: TRBV5-1
clone_size: NA
cdr3_nt: TGCGCCAGCAGCTTGGTAGCGTGGGGGGACTCCTATGGCTACACCTTC
cdr3_aa: CASSLVAWGDSYGYTF

d_call: NA
j_call: TRBJ1-1
v_call: TRBV3-1/TRBV3-2
clone_size: NA
cdr3_nt: TGTGCCAGCAGCCAGGGGGCAAGTAACACTGAAGCTTTCTTT
cdr3_aa: CASSQGASNTEAFF

d_call: NA
j_call: TRBJ1-1
v_call: TRBV2
clone_size: NA
cdr3_nt: TGTGCCAGCAGCTCCCTAAACCGGAACACTGAAGCTTTCTTT
cdr3_aa: CASSSLNRNTEAFF

d_call: TRBD1
j_call: TRBJ1-3
v_call: TRBV9
clone_size: NA
cdr3_nt: TGTGCCAGCAGCCCAGGGGGGGGGCTAGTTGGAAACACCATATATTTT
cdr3_aa: CASSPGGGLVGNTIYF

d_call: NA
j_call: TRBJ1-6
v_call: TRBV9
clone_size: NA
cdr3_nt: TGTGCCAGCAGCGTAGATGCAGGTAATTCACCCCTCCACTTT
cdr3_aa: CASSVDAGNSPLHF

d_call: NA
j_call: TRBJ2-4
v_call: TRBV6-5
clone_size: once
cdr3_nt: TGTGCCAGCATCCTAGTCCCGGACAGCAAAAACATTCAGTACTTC
cdr3_aa: CASILVPDSKNIQYF

d_call: NA
j_call: TRBJ1-3
v_call: TRBV28
clone_size: few
cdr3_nt: TGTGCCAGCAGTTTATTCCCCGCCAGCCCTGGAAACACCATATATTTT
cdr3_aa: CASSLFPASPGNTIYF

d_call: NA
j_call: TRBJ2-1
v_call: TRBV10-3
clone_size: NA
cdr3_nt: TGTGCCGTGACGGACAGAGAGTACAATGAGCAGTTCTTC
cdr3_aa: CAVTDREYNEQFF

d_call: NA
j_call: TRBJ2-2
v_call: TRBV3-1/TRBV3-2
clone_size: NA
cdr3_nt: TGTGCCAGCGGTCGATCCCTTGCGAACACCGGGGAGCTGTTTTTT
cdr3_aa: CASGRSLANTGELFF

d_call: NA
j_call: TRBJ1-5
v_call: TRBV6-5
clone_size: NA
cdr3_nt: TGTGCCAGCCGTACAGGGAGACAGCCCCAGCATTTT
cdr3_aa: CASRTGRQPQHF